The 18 T cell receptor beta chains listed next were all sequenced from one sample in a study of beta chain features in type 1 diabetes. Expressed TCRB transcripts were sequenced because the isolated RNA had all been reverse transcribed beforehand. Only in-frame clones appear in the TCRdb table, and some are missing; sequencing was by immunoSEQ multiplex PCR. The sample carries about 140,000 clones, roughly 9.7% recorded once. The specimen was central memory CD4+ T cells from blood. All receptors derive from a woman aged 40 to 55 in good health.

This clone was counted only a few times. The V call is TRBV5-6, the J call TRBJ2-1; maybe TRBD2 (7 bases). This CDR3 contains 15 residues. V gave up 4 bases and J gave up 6 bases, with 17 bases separating them. The germline V gene encodes CDR1 SGHDT and CDR2 YYEEEE. The CDR3 protein is CASSGGGGLPNEQFF. The CDR3 DNA is TGTGCCAGCAGCGGGGGCGGGGGCCTCCCCAATGAGCAGTTCTTC.

The CDR3 sequence: CASSQGGGAQETQYF. In DNA form, the CDR3 reads TGCGCCAGCAGCCAGGGTGGGGGGGCCCAAGAGACCCAGTACTTC. The chain links TRBV4-1 to TRBJ2-5; D might be TRBD2 (7 bases). The V gene lost 3 bases and the J gene lost 1 base, with 12 bases spanning the gap. This CDR3 has 15 residues. Germline values: CDR1 MGHRA, CDR2 YSYEKL.

This clone was detected a few times. The V gene is TRBV7-6, the J gene TRBJ1-6; tentatively, D is TRBD1 (6 bases). The CDR3 has 16 amino acids. Germline V gene sequence: CDR1 SGHVS, CDR2 FNYEAQ. The V end lost 5 bases, the J end lost 10 bases, and 21 bases lay between the germline ends. In nucleotides, the CDR3 is TGTGCCAGCAGCCCGGAGTCCAGGGGAGTTTACTCACCCCTCCACTTT. Translation: CASSPESRGVYSPLHF.

This clone was detected a few times. This sequence joins TRBV2 and TRBJ2-5; the D gene is possibly TRBD2 (6 bases). The CDR3 runs to 15 residues. The V and J ends lost 4 bases and 1 base respectively, with 13 bases between them. CDR1 is SNHLY, CDR2 FYNNEI, per germline. The CDR3 coding sequence is TGTGCCAGCAGTGCTTTCGGGACTTCCCAAGAGACCCAGTACTTC. This codes for CASSAFGTSQETQYF.

This clone was picked up a small number of times. V is TRBV6-5 and J is TRBJ1-4, with 11 bases matching TRBD1. CDR3 length: 15 residues. The V segment lost 6 bases and the J segment 6 bases; nucleotides outside the gene matches: 6. Germline V gene sequence: CDR1 MNHEY, CDR2 SVGAGI. In nucleotides, the CDR3 is TGTGCCAGCAGGGACAGGGGGCATCGTGATGAAAAACTGTTTTTT. It translates to CASRDRGHRDEKLFF.

With regard to this clone: This specimen includes other DNA sequences encoding the same CDR3. The chain couples TRBV29-1 to TRBJ2-5; TRBD2 aligns across 7 bases. This CDR3 contains 12 residues. Looked up from germline, CDR1 is SQVTM and CDR2 is ANQGSEA. V was pared by 6 bases and J by 4 bases, with 5 bases of the junction left unmatched. The CDR3 region is CSVGGGGETQYF. In nucleotides, the CDR3 is TGCAGCGTGGGGGGGGGTGGAGAGACCCAGTACTTC.

The chain combines TRBV5-1 with TRBJ1-2; weak D call: TRBD1 (6 bases). Trimming removed 4 bases at V and 1 base at J, with 8 bases between. There are 13 residues in the CDR3. Germline V CDR1 and CDR2: SGHRS, YFSETQ. The CDR3 coding sequence is TGCGCCAGCAGCCCGGACAGTAACTATGGCTACACCTTC. This encodes CASSPDSNYGYTF.

This clone was counted between two and nine times. V is TRBV6-5 and J is TRBJ2-7; D unclear. CDR1 and CDR2 from the germline V gene are MNHEY and SVGAGI. Trimming removed 4 bases at V and 5 bases at J, with 6 bases between. There are 11 residues in the CDR3. The CDR3 reads CASSLADEQYF. The CDR3 DNA sequence: TGTGCCAGCAGTTTAGCCGACGAGCAGTACTTC.

This clone turned up a few times. The chain links TRBV2 to TRBJ2-1; TRBD1 aligns across 9 bases. From germline, CDR1 is SNHLY and CDR2 FYNNEI. The CDR3 has 17 residues. The J segment lost 7 bases and the V segment lost 6 bases, leaving 16 bases of the junction unmatched. This CDR3 is CASRFTPGDRDDNEQFF. DNA for the CDR3: TGTGCCAGCAGGTTTACCCCAGGGGACAGGGATGATAATGAGCAGTTCTTC.

This chain joins TRBV7-9 and TRBJ2-7, with D perhaps matching TRBD1 (6 bases). This CDR3 region has 15 residues. Between the trimmed V and J ends, which lost 3 bases and 5 bases, there was a span of 17 bases. CDR1 and CDR2 (germline): SEHNR, FQNEAQ (reference sequence). CDR3 loop: CASSLWQGFVDEQYF. The CDR3 region has the DNA TGTGCCAGCAGCTTGTGGCAGGGGTTTGTCGACGAGCAGTACTTC.

This clone was counted many times. The chain carries TRBV5-1 and TRBJ2-4, with D possibly TRBD2 on 6 matching bases. V lost 0 bases and J lost 7, with 8 bases in between. The CDR3 length is 13 residues. Per germline, CDR1 SGHRS and CDR2 YFSETQ. CDR3 DNA: TGCGCCAGCAGCTTGGCGGGGGTCAACATTCAGTACTTC. Translating gives CASSLAGVNIQYF. The full variable domain, its missing parts supplied by reference TRBV5-1 and TRBJ2-4, is KAGVTQTPRYLIKTRGQQVTLSCSPISGHRSVSWYQQTPGQGLQFLFEYFSETQRNKGNFPGRFSGRQFSNSRSEMNVSTLELGDSALYLCASSLAGVNIQYFGAGTRLSVL.

This clone was detected a few times. This sequence joins TRBV11-2 and TRBJ2-7; no clear D gene. Trimming cost V 1 base and J 1 base, with 8 bases left between them. Germline V CDR1 and CDR2: SGHAT, FQNNGV. The CDR3 has 14 residues. The CDR3 loop reads CASSLVATSYEQYF. CDR3 nucleotides: TGTGCCAGCAGCTTAGTGGCGACATCCTACGAGCAGTACTTC.

There are a few counts of this clone. The V gene is TRBV29-1, the J gene TRBJ1-2; 7 bases align to TRBD1. V dropped 3 bases and J dropped 5; count of bases not matched to a gene: 3. This CDR3 comprises 12 residues. Germline values: CDR1 SQVTM, CDR2 ANQGSEA. CDR3 DNA: TGCAGCGTTGAGGACAGGAGATATGGCTACACCTTC. This codes for CSVEDRRYGYTF.

This clone turned up a few times. V and J are TRBV5-1 and TRBJ1-2; 8 bases fit TRBD1. Germline CDR1 and CDR2: SGHRS and YFSETQ. Unmatched junction bases numbered 6, after V lost 0 bases and J lost 5 bases. This CDR3 spans 15 amino acids. Here the CDR3 reads CASSLGDRGGYGYTF. The CDR3 DNA sequence: TGCGCCAGCAGCTTGGGAGACAGGGGCGGGTATGGCTACACCTTC.

The genes are TRBV5-8 and TRBJ2-5; tentatively, D is TRBD2 (6 bases). CDR1 and CDR2 (germline): SGHTS, YDEGEE. Trimming removed 0 bases at V and 6 bases at J, with 15 bases between. This CDR3 contains 15 residues. The CDR3 region has the DNA TGTGCCAGCAGCTTGGACGGGACTGGCCAGAAGACCCAGTACTTC. Translated, it gives CASSLDGTGQKTQYF.

V and J are TRBV5-6 and TRBJ2-1; 8 positions match TRBD1. The CDR3 runs 15 residues. V trimming: 2 bases; J trimming: 4 bases; junction bases outside the gene matches: 5. Per the germline V gene, CDR1 is SGHDT and CDR2 is YYEEEE. For the CDR3, the DNA is TGTGCCAGCAGCTTACCGGGACAGGAGTACAATGAGCAGTTCTTC. Amino acid sequence: CASSLPGQEYNEQFF.

This clone turned up a few times. The chain joins TRBV27 to TRBJ2-3; D is possibly TRBD1 (6 bases). Germline V gene data show CDR1 as MNHEY and CDR2 as SMNVEV (reference sequence). The CDR3 spans 17 residues. The V end was cut by 5 bases, the J end by 1 base, with 19 bases between. The CDR3 DNA is TGTGCCAGCAGTACCCTACCGACAGGACTGGGCACAGATACGCAGTATTTT. It specifies CASSTLPTGLGTDTQYF.

The sample holds a few counts of this clone. V and J are TRBV23-1 and TRBJ1-4; 7 bases align to TRBD1. TRBV23-1 is an open reading frame, and its role is uncertain. V was clipped by 2 bases and J by 8 bases; unmatched bases: 5. The CDR3 loop spans 14 amino acids. The chain's CDR3 is CASSQQGVGEKLFF. The CDR3 DNA reads TGCGCCAGCAGTCAACAGGGGGTGGGGGAAAAACTGTTTTTT.